These 15 T cell receptor beta chains share one sample of origin, sequenced in a study of blood T cell repertoires in COVID-19. Assay used: immunoSEQ multiplex PCR; TCRdb lists only in-frame clones, some missing. The table includes roughly 130,000 clones, more than 60% detected once. The sample comprised peripheral blood. These receptor sequences come from a man in his fifties or sixties with acute or convalescent COVID-19.

V usage is TRBV4-1 and J usage is TRBJ2-3; the match to TRBD1 covers 10 bases. Germline V gene lookup returns CDR1 MGHRA and CDR2 YSYEKL. This CDR3 region has 13 residues. V was clipped by 4 bases and J by 9 bases; unmatched bases: 4. The CDR3 loop reads CASSLGQGSTQYF. The CDR3 DNA follows: TGCGCCAGCAGCCTGGGACAGGGGTCCACGCAGTATTTT.

The genes are TRBV11-2 and TRBJ2-2; D perhaps matches TRBD1 (5 bases). Between the trimmed V and J ends, which lost 5 bases and 3 bases, there was a span of 16 bases. Per germline, CDR1 SGHAT and CDR2 FQNNGV. This CDR3 is built from 16 residues. Written as DNA, the CDR3 is TGTGCCAGCAGCGCTCAAGTCCAGGGTCACACCGGGGAGCTGTTTTTT. It is translated as CASSAQVQGHTGELFF.

The rearrangement links TRBV7-9 to TRBJ2-5, with 9 positions matching TRBD2. Unmatched junction bases numbered 9, after V lost 8 bases and J lost 8 bases. The CDR3 spans 13 residues. CDR1 SEHNR and CDR2 FQNEAQ come from the germline V gene (reference sequence). CDR3 in DNA: TGTGCCAGCGGGGTAGCGGGGGTCTATACCCAGTACTTC. Translation gives CASGVAGVYTQYF.

In nucleotides, the CDR3 is TGTGCCAGTAGTCTACTAGCGGGGTCTACGGATGAGCAGTTCTTC. Translated: CASSLLAGSTDEQFF. The chain couples TRBV19 to TRBJ2-1, with 10 positions matching TRBD2. With 5 bases clipped from V and 8 bases from J, the junction kept 9 bases outside the gene matches. From germline, CDR1 is LNHDA and CDR2 SQIVND (reference sequence). The CDR3 consists of 15 residues.

This rearrangement joins TRBV2 to TRBJ2-5; D is uncertain. The CDR3 has 13 amino acids. Germline CDR1 SNHLY, CDR2 FYNNEI. V was shortened by 7 bases and J by 1 base, with 10 bases between the two germline ends. CDR3 region: CASMYPPQETQYF. The CDR3 DNA is TGTGCCAGCATGTATCCTCCCCAAGAGACCCAGTACTTC.

V and J are TRBV5-5 and TRBJ2-7, with 11 bases that match TRBD1. This CDR3 has 16 residues. The J segment lost 3 bases and the V segment lost 4 bases, leaving 9 bases of the junction unmatched. CDR1 and CDR2 (germline): SGHKS, YYEKEE (reference sequence). CDR3 in amino acids: CASSPGEGQGVYEQYV. CDR3 coding DNA: TGTGCCAGCAGCCCAGGGGAGGGACAGGGGGTCTACGAGCAGTACGTC.

This clone was found a few times. V and J are TRBV10-2 and TRBJ1-4; 7 nucleotides line up with TRBD1. Germline V gene data show CDR1 as WSHSY and CDR2 as SAAADI. CDR3 length: 17 amino acids. Losses at the gene ends were 0 bases for V and 4 bases for J; bases not matched to a gene: 8. The CDR3 bases are TGCGCCAGCAGTGAGTCGACAGGCAGGGGGAATAATGAAAAACTGTTTTTT. This sequence encodes CASSESTGRGNNEKLFF.

This clone appeared a single time. The chain links TRBV24-1 to TRBJ2-3, with D possibly being TRBD1 (5 bases). The CDR3 runs 13 residues. With 9 bases removed from V and 1 base from J, the gap between germline ends came to 10 bases. Germline V CDR1 and CDR2: KGHDR, SFDVKD. The CDR3 spells CATLGRGTDTQYF. The CDR3, as DNA: TGTGCCACCCTCGGCAGGGGCACAGATACGCAGTATTTT.

The chain carries TRBV14 and TRBJ2-5; D gene ambiguous. The V and J ends lost 1 base and 3 bases respectively, with 12 bases between them. Per germline, CDR1 SGHDN and CDR2 FVKESK. The CDR3 covers 15 residues. CDR3 in amino acids: CASSQGFRPEETQYF. Written as DNA, the CDR3 is TGTGCCAGCAGCCAAGGATTTCGTCCAGAAGAGACCCAGTACTTC.

The V and J genes are TRBV5-5 and TRBJ2-3; weak D call: TRBD2 (6 bases). Germline CDR1 reads SGHKS; CDR2 reads YYEKEE (reference sequence). This CDR3 is built from 19 residues. Trimming removed 0 bases at V and 5 bases at J, with 25 bases between. CDR3 nucleotide sequence: TGTGCCAGCAGCTTGGAGTGGTTCGAAGCGGAGGGTCACGGAGATACGCAGTATTTT. Its translation: CASSLEWFEAEGHGDTQYF.

This clone has only a few counts. This sequence joins TRBV9 and TRBJ2-5; 14 nucleotides align to TRBD2. This CDR3 region has 13 residues. The V gene end was trimmed by 4 bases and the J gene end by 13 bases; junction bases not matched to a gene: 6. CDR1 is SGDLS and CDR2 is YYNGEE in the germline V gene. The DNA of the CDR3 is TGTGCCAGCAGCCCCGGACTAGCGGGGGGCTCGTACTTC. It codes for CASSPGLAGGSYF.

The chain recombines TRBV30 with TRBJ2-2; 9 positions agree with TRBD1. From germline, CDR1 is GTSNPN and CDR2 SVGIG (reference sequence). The CDR3 extends over 16 amino acids. The ends lost 0 bases at V and 7 bases at J; junction bases unmatched: 9. The CDR3 protein is CAWSVGDRGLFGELFF. The CDR3 DNA sequence: TGTGCCTGGAGTGTTGGAGACAGGGGGTTGTTCGGGGAGCTGTTTTTT.

The chain links TRBV30 to TRBJ1-5, with 9 bases aligning to TRBD1. V lost 3 bases and J lost 4; bases outside the gene matches: 13. The CDR3 is 17 amino acids. Germline V gene lookup returns CDR1 GTSNPN and CDR2 SVGIG (reference sequence). The CDR3 here is CAWSERVGTGINQPQHF. The CDR3 bases are TGTGCCTGGAGCGAGAGGGTAGGGACAGGGATAAATCAGCCCCAGCATTTT.

The chain employs TRBV25-1 and TRBJ2-2, with D tentatively TRBD1 (6 bases). CDR1 is MGHDK and CDR2 is SYGVNS in the germline V gene. V was clipped by 1 base and J by 9 bases, with 24 bases between them. The CDR3 extends over 18 amino acids. The CDR3 reads CASSELGTPRGPGRELFF. DNA of the CDR3: TGTGCCAGCAGTGAATTAGGGACACCCAGAGGGCCCGGCCGGGAGCTGTTTTTT.

The CDR3 region has the DNA TGTGCCAGCAGCTCAAATCAGGGGGGAGAGACCCAGTACTTC. Translation gives CASSSNQGGETQYF. The chain has TRBV7-8 and TRBJ2-5; D might be TRBD1 (7 bases). This CDR3 has 14 amino acids. Germline-derived CDR1 and CDR2 are SGHVS and FQNEAQ. V was cut by 4 bases and J by 4 bases, with 13 bases left in between. The full variable domain, completed using reference TRBV7-8 and TRBJ2-5, is GAGVSQSPRYKVAKRGQDVALRCDPISGHVSLFWYQQALGQGPEFLTYFQNEAQLDKSGLPSDRFFAERPEGSVSTLKIQRTQQEDSAVYLCASSSNQGGETQYFGPGTRLLVL.